Listed below are T cell receptor beta chains from one sample, sequenced in a study of shared clonotypes between healthy human individuals. Profiled with immunoSEQ multiplex PCR; TCRdb holds only in-frame clones, not every one. The sample holds roughly 2,500,000 clones, roughly 93% seen once. The specimen was naive CD4+ T cells from PBMCs. These receptors came from a man younger than 35 in good health. Some clones in this sample may be carry-over from other donors' samples. The conserved cysteine and the conserved F or W are not part of the CDR3 here. For some rows the clone size is stated as once, few or many, or as a class when expanded; others skip it.

j_call v_call clone_size cdr3_aa
TRBJ2-7 TRBV5-4 NA AGIYEQY
TRBJ2-3 TRBV28 NA ASSVRTSGSMTDTQY
TRBJ2-1 TRBV7-2 NA ASSQASGIEQF
TRBJ2-4 TRBV30 NA AWSVVLAGGPAKNIQY
TRBJ1-1 TRBV2 NA ASSQQGAGEAF
TRBJ2-3 TRBV7-3 NA ASSETYTDTQY
TRBJ2-1 TRBV2 NA ASSVFSNNEQF
TRBJ2-7 TRBV5-1 once ASSIGRSSYEQY
TRBJ2-3 TRBV5-1 NA ASSRSDTDTQY
TRBJ2-7 TRBV6-1 NA ASRGTIQSYEQY
TRBJ2-2 TRBV5-1 NA ASRWASGSRFAGELF
TRBJ1-6 TRBV25-1 NA ASSGRDRGRSKNSPLH
TRBJ1-1 TRBV7-2 NA ATKTGGGTEAF
TRBJ2-3 TRBV18 NA ASSIWTSESITDTQY
TRBJ1-2 TRBV18 once ASSPRAAANYGYT
TRBJ2-5 TRBV6-1 once ASSEGLAGVGGTQY
TRBJ2-4 TRBV27 NA ASSFGDQGFRDIQY
TRBJ2-3 TRBV11-3 NA ASSSKGDTQY
TRBJ1-4 TRBV2 once ASNVQGRGEKLF
TRBJ2-5 TRBV6-4 NA ASSDSRLAGVLETQY